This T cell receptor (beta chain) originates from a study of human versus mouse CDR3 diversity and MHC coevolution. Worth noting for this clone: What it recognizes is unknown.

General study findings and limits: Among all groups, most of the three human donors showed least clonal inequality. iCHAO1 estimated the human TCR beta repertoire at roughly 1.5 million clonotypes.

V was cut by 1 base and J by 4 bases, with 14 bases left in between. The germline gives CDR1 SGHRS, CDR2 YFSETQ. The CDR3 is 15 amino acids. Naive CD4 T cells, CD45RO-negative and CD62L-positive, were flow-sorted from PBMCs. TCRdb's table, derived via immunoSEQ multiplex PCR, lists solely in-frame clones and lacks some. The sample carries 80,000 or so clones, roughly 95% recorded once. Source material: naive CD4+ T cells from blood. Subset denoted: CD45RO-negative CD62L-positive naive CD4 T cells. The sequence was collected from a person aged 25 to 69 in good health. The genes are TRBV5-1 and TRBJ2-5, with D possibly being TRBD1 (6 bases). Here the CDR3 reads CASSLQPAGVETQYF. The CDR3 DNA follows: TGCGCCAGCAGCTTGCAACCCGCAGGGGTAGAGACCCAGTACTTC.